This T cell receptor beta chain comes out of a study of neurological immune-mediated disorders. This clonotype was counted many times. This CDR3 is 15 amino acids long. Germline-derived CDR1 and CDR2 are MNHEY and SVGAGI. V lost 0 bases and J lost 7, with 13 bases in between. TCRdb reanalysed the 5' RACE reads using MiXCR and keeps one entry per CDR3 protein. The table shows about 66,000 distinct CDR3 sequences, with 3.5% to 5% occurring only once. The chain joins TRBV6-5 to TRBJ2-1; TRBD2 might be the D (5 bases). The specimen sequenced was PBMCs. This receptor was identified in a man aged 25-45 years with multiple sclerosis. The CDR3 DNA sequence: TGTGCCAGCAGTTACTCGAGGGCGGCGGAGAATGAGCAGTTCTTC. Encoded protein: CASSYSRAAENEQFF.